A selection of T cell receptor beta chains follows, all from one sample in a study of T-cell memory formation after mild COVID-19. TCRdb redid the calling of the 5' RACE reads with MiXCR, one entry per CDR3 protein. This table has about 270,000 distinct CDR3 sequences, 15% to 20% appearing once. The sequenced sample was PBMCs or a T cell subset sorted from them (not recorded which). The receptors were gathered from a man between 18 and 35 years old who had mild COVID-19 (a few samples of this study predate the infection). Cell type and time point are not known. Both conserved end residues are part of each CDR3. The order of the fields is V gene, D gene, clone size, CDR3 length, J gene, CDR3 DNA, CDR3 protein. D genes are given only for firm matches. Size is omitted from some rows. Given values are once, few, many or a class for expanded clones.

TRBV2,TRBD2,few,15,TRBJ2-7,TGTGCCAGCAGTGAACGGGGACTAGCGGGGGGTACGCAGTACTTC,CASSERGLAGGTQYF
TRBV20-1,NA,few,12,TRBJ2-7,TGCAGTGCTAGAGTTAGGGGCTACGAGCAGTACTTC,CSARVRGYEQYF
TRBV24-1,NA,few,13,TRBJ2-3,TGTGCCACCAGTGATCCGGACACAGATACGCAGTATTTT,CATSDPDTDTQYF
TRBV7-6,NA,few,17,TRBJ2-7,TGTGCCAGCAGCTTAAAAGGACGGAACACCGACTCCTACGAGCAGTACTTC,CASSLKGRNTDSYEQYF
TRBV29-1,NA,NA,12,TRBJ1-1,TGCAGCGCCGGGGGTCGGAACACTGAAGCTTTCTTT,CSAGGRNTEAFF
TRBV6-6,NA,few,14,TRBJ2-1,TGTGCCAGCGCCCCAGTTGTCGGAGGAGGTGAGCAGTTCTTC,CASAPVVGGGEQFF
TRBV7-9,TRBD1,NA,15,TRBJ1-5,TGTGCCAGCAGCCGCGGGACAGGCCCCGATCAGCCCCAGCATTTT,CASSRGTGPDQPQHF
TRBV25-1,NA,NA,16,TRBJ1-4,TGTGCCAGCAGTAAAGCGGGGGGGGCTGTTGGTGAAAAACTGTTTTTT,CASSKAGGAVGEKLFF
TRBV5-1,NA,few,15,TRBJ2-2,TGCGCCAGCAGCTTGGCCGAGGGGATCACCGGGGAGCTGTTTTTT,CASSLAEGITGELFF
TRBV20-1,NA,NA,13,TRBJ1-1,TGCAGTGCTGCTCCATCCCTGAACACTGAAGCTTTCTTT,CSAAPSLNTEAFF
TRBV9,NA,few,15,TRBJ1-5,TGTGCCAGCAGCCCATTAGACATAATCGGTCAGCCCCAGCATTTT,CASSPLDIIGQPQHF
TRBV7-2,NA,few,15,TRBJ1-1,TGTGCCAGCAGCCCGTCACTGGATATGAACACTGAAGCTTTCTTT,CASSPSLDMNTEAFF
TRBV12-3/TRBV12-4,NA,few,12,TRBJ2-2,TGTGCCCTGGGAAAGGGGACCGGGGAGCTGTTTTTT,CALGKGTGELFF
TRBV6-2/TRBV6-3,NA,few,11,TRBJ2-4,TGTGCCAGCAGTTACGGTTCCGAGAGCCACTTC,CASSYGSESHF
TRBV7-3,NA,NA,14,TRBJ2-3,TGTGCCAGCAGCCCTTCGATGAGCACAGATACGCAGTATTTT,CASSPSMSTDTQYF
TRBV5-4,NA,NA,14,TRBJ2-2,TGTGCCAGCGCCACGTGGGCCGGCACCGGGGAGCTGTTTTTT,CASATWAGTGELFF
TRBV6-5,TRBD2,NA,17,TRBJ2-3,TGTGCCAGCAGGGAGGGCGGCGGGGGGGCCGCCACAGATACGCAGTATTTT,CASREGGGGAATDTQYF
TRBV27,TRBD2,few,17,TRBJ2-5,TGTGCCAGCAGTAAAAGGGCTAGCGGGGGTACAAAAGAGACCCAGTACTTC,CASSKRASGGTKETQYF
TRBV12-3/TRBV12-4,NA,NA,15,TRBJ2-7,TGTGCCAGCAGTTTTGGTACCGGGACCGGACTCGCTCAGTACTTC,CASSFGTGTGLAQYF
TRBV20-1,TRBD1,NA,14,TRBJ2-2,TGCAGTGCTGTCGGGACAGATTATACCGGGGAGCTGTTTTTT,CSAVGTDYTGELFF
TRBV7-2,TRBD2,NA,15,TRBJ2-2,TGTGCCAGCAGCCCCCTCGGGGGGGGTACCGGGGAGCTGTTTTTT,CASSPLGGGTGELFF
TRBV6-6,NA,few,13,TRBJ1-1,TGTGCCAGCACTCTCCAGGTGAACACTGAAGCTTTCTTT,CASTLQVNTEAFF
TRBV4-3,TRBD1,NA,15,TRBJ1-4,TGCGCCAGCAGCCAAGAAGGGCAGACAGGGGAAAAACTGTTTTTT,CASSQEGQTGEKLFF
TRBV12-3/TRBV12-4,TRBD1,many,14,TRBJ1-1,TGTGCCAGCAGTTTTCAGGGGGCGAACACTGAAGCTTTCTTT,CASSFQGANTEAFF
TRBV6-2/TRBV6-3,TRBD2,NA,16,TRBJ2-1,TGTGCCAGCAGAAACCGACTAGCGGGGTTTCTGGATGAGCAGTTCTTC,CASRNRLAGFLDEQFF
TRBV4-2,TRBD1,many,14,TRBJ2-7,TGTGCCAGCAGCCCCGGACAGGGAGACTACGAGCAGTACTTC,CASSPGQGDYEQYF
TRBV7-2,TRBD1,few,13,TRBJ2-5,TGTGCCAGCAGGGAACAGGGGTTCGAGACCCAGTACTTC,CASREQGFETQYF
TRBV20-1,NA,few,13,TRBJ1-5,TGCAGTGCTAGGGATGGGGCGCCTCAGCCCCAGCATTTT,CSARDGAPQPQHF
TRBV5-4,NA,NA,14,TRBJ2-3,TGTGCCAGCAGCTTGCAGGGGCTCACAGATACGCAGTATTTT,CASSLQGLTDTQYF
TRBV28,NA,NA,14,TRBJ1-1,TGTGCCAGCAGTTTATGGGTCAGGGACACTGAAGCTTTCTTT,CASSLWVRDTEAFF
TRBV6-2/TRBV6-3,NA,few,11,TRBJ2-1,TGTGCCAGCAGCTCCGGAGGGGGGGAGTTCTTC,CASSSGGGEFF
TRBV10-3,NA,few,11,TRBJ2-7,TGTGCCATCAGGGTACAGGACGAGCAGTACTTC,CAIRVQDEQYF
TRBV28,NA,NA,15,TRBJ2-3,TGTGCCAGCAGTTTGTTTCGAGGCGGCTCAGATACGCAGTATTTT,CASSLFRGGSDTQYF
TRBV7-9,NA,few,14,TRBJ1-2,TGTGCCAGCAGCTTAGAGGACAGATCGAGTGGCTACACCTTC,CASSLEDRSSGYTF
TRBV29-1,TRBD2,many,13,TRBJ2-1,TGCAGCGTTGATCCTAGCGGGGGGGCCGAGCAGTTCTTC,CSVDPSGGAEQFF
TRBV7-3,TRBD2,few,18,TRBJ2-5,TGTGCCAGCAGCCTATTAGGGGGACTAGCGGGGTTCGAGGAGACCCAGTACTTC,CASSLLGGLAGFEETQYF
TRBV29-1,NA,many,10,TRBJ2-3,TGCAGCGTGAGAAAAGATACGCAGTATTTT,CSVRKDTQYF
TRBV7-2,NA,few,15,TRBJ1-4,TGTGCCAGCAGCTTAGAAGGGCGAGGGTACGAAAAACTGTTTTTT,CASSLEGRGYEKLFF
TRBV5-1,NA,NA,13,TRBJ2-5,TGCGCCAGCAGGAGTAGCGGCAGAGAGACCCAGTACTTC,CASRSSGRETQYF
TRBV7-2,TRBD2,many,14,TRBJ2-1,TGTGCCAGCAGCCCTTCACGACTAGCGGCTGAGCAGTTCTTC,CASSPSRLAAEQFF
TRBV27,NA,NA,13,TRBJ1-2,TGTGCCAGCAGTAGGGGGGACGCGTCCGGCTACACCTTC,CASSRGDASGYTF
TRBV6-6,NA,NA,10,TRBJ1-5,TGTGCCAGCAGTTACGGGCCCCAGCATTTT,CASSYGPQHF
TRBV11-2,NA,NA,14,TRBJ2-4,TGTGCCAGCAGCTTAGCGGTGGGGTCGAACATTCAGTACTTC,CASSLAVGSNIQYF
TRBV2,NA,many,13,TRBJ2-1,TGTGCCAGCGGACGGCAGGGACGCGATGAGCAGTTCTTC,CASGRQGRDEQFF
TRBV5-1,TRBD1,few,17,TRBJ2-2,TGCGCCAGCAGCTTGGCCCCGACAGGGCGCGCCGTCGGGGAGCTGTTTTTT,CASSLAPTGRAVGELFF
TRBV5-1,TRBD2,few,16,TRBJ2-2,TGCGCCAGCAGCTTGGTTAGCGGGGGGAACACCGGGGAGCTGTTTTTT,CASSLVSGGNTGELFF
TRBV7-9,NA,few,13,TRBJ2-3,TGTGCCAGCAGCCCCAAGACCACAGATACGCAGTATTTT,CASSPKTTDTQYF
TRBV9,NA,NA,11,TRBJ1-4,TGTGCCAGCAGCGATAGTGAAAAACTGTTTTTT,CASSDSEKLFF
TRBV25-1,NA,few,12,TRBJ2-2,TGTGCCAGCAGTGATCAGGCCGGGGAGCTGTTTTTT,CASSDQAGELFF
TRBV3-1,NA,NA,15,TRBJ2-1,TGTGCCAGCAGCCGGGACTCCCTCAGGTTGGATGAGCAGTTCTTC,CASSRDSLRLDEQFF
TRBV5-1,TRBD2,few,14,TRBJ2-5,TGCGCCAGCAGGCGTGGGACTAGCCAAGAGACCCAGTACTTC,CASRRGTSQETQYF
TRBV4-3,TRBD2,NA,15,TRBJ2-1,TGCGCCAGCAGCCTCGAGCGGGGGGCCTACAATGAGCAGTTCTTC,CASSLERGAYNEQFF
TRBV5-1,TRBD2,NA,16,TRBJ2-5,TGCGCCAGCAGCCTGTCGGCTAGCGGGGGGATGGAGACCCAGTACTTC,CASSLSASGGMETQYF
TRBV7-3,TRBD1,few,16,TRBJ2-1,TGTGCCAGCAGCCCTCAGGGGGACAGGGGGCTCGATGAGCAGTTCTTC,CASSPQGDRGLDEQFF